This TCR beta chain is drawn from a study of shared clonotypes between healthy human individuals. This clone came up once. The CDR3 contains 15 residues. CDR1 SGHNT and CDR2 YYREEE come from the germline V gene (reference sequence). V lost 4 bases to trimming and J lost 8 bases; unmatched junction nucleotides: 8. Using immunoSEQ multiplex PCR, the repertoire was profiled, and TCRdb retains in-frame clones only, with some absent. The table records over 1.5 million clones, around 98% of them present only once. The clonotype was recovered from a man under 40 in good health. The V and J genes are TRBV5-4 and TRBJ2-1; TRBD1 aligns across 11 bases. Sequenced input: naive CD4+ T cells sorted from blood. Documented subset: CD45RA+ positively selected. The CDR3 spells CASSADRGRGDEQFF. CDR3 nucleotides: TGTGCCAGCAGCGCGGACAGGGGGCGCGGCGATGAGCAGTTCTTC.